This entry features one T cell receptor beta chain sequence. Its target is not known. CDR3 length: 14 amino acids. Trimming shortened V by 3 bases and J by 5 bases, and 11 bases separated the two germline ends. Germline V gives CDR1 MNHEY, CDR2 SMNVEV (reference sequence). DNA at 200 ng, around 30,000 T cell genomes, went into sorted-subset replicate PCRs. TCRdb's table, derived via immunoSEQ multiplex PCR, lists solely in-frame clones and lacks some. The sample has some 1 million clones; 65% to 80% are singletons. These data belong to a study of shared clonotypes between healthy human individuals. Points from the study as a whole: In a handful of donors, around 5% of naive CD4 clonotypes appeared in common. Generation probabilities of non-shared clonotypes were lower (relative to those shared by all four donors). Rarefaction demonstrated incomplete sorted-subset sequencing despite large depth.

This sequence originates from a young man in good health. The sample was memory CD4+ T cells sorted from blood. As for subset: CD45RA-negative fraction. The chain joins TRBV27 to TRBJ2-1; D remains unclear. CDR3 sequence reads: CASSFGSRDNEQFF. As DNA, the CDR3 is TGTGCCAGCAGTTTCGGGTCCCGCGACAATGAGCAGTTCTTC.